The T cell receptor beta chain under discussion was sequenced for a study of Ad26.COV2.S vaccination and SARS-CoV-2 variants (dated by TCRdb to the early 2020s). Study-wide context: Donors in the vaccine arm were drawn from COV1001, a multicentre, randomized, double-blind, placebo-controlled phase I-IIa trial testing Ad26.COV2.S in healthy adults. Ad26.COV2.S was administered intramuscularly at a dose of 5x10^10 or 1x10^11 viral particles, either as one shot or as two shots given 56 days apart. The specificity and breadth of SARS-CoV-2-reactive T cell receptors after Ad26.COV2.S vaccination were assessed by TCRbeta repertoire sequencing. A total of 32 samples were included in the TCR-sequenced set, comprising about 20 Ad26.COV2.S vaccine recipients, 5 placebo recipients and 8 SARS-CoV-2 convalescent individuals. Participants in the trial were split at random into five groups of five each, receiving low-dose or high-dose Ad26.COV2.S once or twice, or else placebo on both occasions. Blinding of investigators to trial group allocation was maintained during experiments and outcome assessment.

The treatment or condition label, read with the paper, signifies: around 19 received Ad26.COV2.S at low or high dose, single or two shots; a few received placebo; per-sample allocation not given. Repertoires of vaccine and placebo recipients were sequenced from samples collected on day 63 after the first injection. In Cohort 1b, about two dozen adults aged 18-55 years were enrolled at a single site in Boston, USA, between 29 July and 7 August 2020. Ad26.COV2.S consisted of a replication-incompetent adenovirus type 26 vector by which a prefusion-stabilized SARS-CoV-2 spike protein from the original Wuhan strain was expressed. The immunoSEQ Assay was used to sequence TCRbeta CDR3 regions. After extraction, genomic DNA underwent amplification by bias-controlled multiplex PCR, followed by high-throughput sequencing. From the authors' description of their analysis: To quantify the absolute abundance of every unique TCRbeta CDR3 region, sequences were collapsed and filtered. T cell fraction was estimated by normalization of TCRbeta template counts to usable DNA, with usable DNA being measured through amplification of reference genes present in all nucleated cells. Repertoire TCRs were annotated as SARS-CoV-2-specific by exact matching of V gene, CDR3 amino acid sequence and J gene to a known reactive TCR set. The reference SARS-CoV-2 TCR set came from MIRA and was filtered for enrichment in COVID-19-positive ImmuneCODE repertoires, removing public or cross-reactive TCRs. Using the MIRA antigens, annotated TCRs were further analysed by specific ORF or by position within an ORF. Depth was the summed frequency of annotated unique rearrangements, while breadth was defined as annotated unique rearrangements over total unique productive rearrangements. Two-sided Wilcoxon rank-sum tests were applied when comparing TCR breadth between groups. TCRdb holds this immuneACCESS table with in-frame rearrangements only. Some clones are missing; in checked studies, unresolved V genes explain under half, and the rest has no known cause. D and trimming come from the DNA, and the V and J calls and clone size come from that table. For this sample the table gives approximately 340,000 clones, of which about 88% were detected only once. The ten largest account for 3% to 4% of the sample.

This clone was recorded at least ten times. Its antigen remains unidentified. Base qualities are not provided; no much larger clone lies one nucleotide away. Findings and caveats that apply to the study as a whole: The study was not powered to compare responses between vaccine doses or regimens. Substantial breadth of spike-specific CD8+ and CD4+ T cell responses was reported after vaccination. It was noted by the authors that total T cell responses may have been underestimated by the TCR breadth and depth analyses. Vaccine and placebo recipients had similar non-spike TCR breadth, a finding consistent with the vaccine containing only spike. Higher spike-specific TCR breadth was observed in Ad26.COV2.S recipients than in placebo recipients (P = 0.0014).

The CDR3 has 14 amino acids, counting the end cysteine and phenylalanine. The kept DNA is CDR3 alone, 42 bases in frame from the first base. The germline V gene (reference sequence) specifies LNHNV as CDR1 and YYDKDF as CDR2. The trim is 1 base for V and 2 bases for J, with a gap of 6 bases between the germline ends. Recombination connected TRBV15 to TRBJ1-5, with the D gene uncertain. The TCR sequence derives from a person aged 18 to 59 who received the Ad26.COV2.S COVID-19 vaccine or a placebo. The material was peripheral blood, obtained in a trial of Ad26.COV2.S vaccine versus placebo. The nucleotide sequence is TGTGCCACCAGCAGAGTTACCGGCAATCAGCCCCAGCATTTT. The resulting protein is CATSRVTGNQPQHF.